The 29 T cell receptor beta chains in this list originate from one sample, sequenced in a study of blood T cell repertoires in COVID-19. Some clones are missing from TCRdb's copy, which holds only in-frame ones; the method was immunoSEQ multiplex PCR. This table holds some 250,000 clones, roughly 93% found once. Material: PBMCs or T cells enriched from blood (not recorded which). The receptor set was obtained from a woman aged 40 to 49 with acute COVID-19.

The chain employs TRBV5-4 and TRBJ2-3, with TRBD2 as a possible D gene (6 bases). Germline V lookup: CDR1 SGHNT, CDR2 YYREEE (reference sequence). The CDR3 extends over 20 amino acids. The V gene lost 3 bases and the J gene lost 2 bases, with 28 bases spanning the gap. CDR3 coding DNA: TGTGCCAGCAGCTCAATGAGGCTAGCGAGTAGTAGTAGTATCACAGATACGCAGTATTTT. It encodes CASSSMRLASSSSITDTQYF.

This clone was counted a single time. This chain connects TRBV6-2 or TRBV6-3 to TRBJ1-5; D may be TRBD1 (5 bases). V dropped 0 bases and J dropped 11 bases, with 14 bases sitting between them. Germline V gene data show CDR1 as MNHEY and CDR2 as SVGEGT. The CDR3 spans 14 residues. The CDR3 coding sequence is TGTGCCAGCAGTTACTCGGGCGGACAACATACCCAGCATTTT. This encodes CASSYSGGQHTQHF.

The rearrangement links TRBV5-1 to TRBJ1-1; 9 nucleotides match TRBD1. The CDR3 extends over 14 amino acids. Germline V gene data show CDR1 as SGHRS and CDR2 as YFSETQ. After removal of 0 bases from V and 5 bases from J, the junction contained 2 bases not matched to a gene. The CDR3 coding sequence is TGCGCCAGCAGCTTGGGCGGACAGGGGACTGAAGCTTTCTTT. Translated, it gives CASSLGGQGTEAFF.

The rearrangement links TRBV3-1 (or the pseudogene TRBV3-2) to TRBJ2-1; 11 bases align to TRBD2. V lost 4 bases, J lost 7 bases, and 12 bases stayed unmatched. The CDR3 is 17 amino acids. Per the germline V gene, CDR1 is LGHDT and CDR2 is YNNKEL (reference sequence). The CDR3 DNA is TGTGCCAGCAGCCCCAGACTAGCGGGATTAAATAGGAATGAGCAGTTCTTC. Translation gives CASSPRLAGLNRNEQFF.

The rearrangement links TRBV9 to TRBJ2-3, with TRBD1 matching over 7 bases. With V trimmed by 3 bases and J by 4 bases, 5 bases remained unmatched. This CDR3 has 14 residues. Germline assignment: CDR1 SGDLS and CDR2 YYNGEE. As DNA, the CDR3 is TGTGCCAGCAGCGGCTACCAGGGGGCAGATACGCAGTATTTT. It specifies CASSGYQGADTQYF.

V and J are TRBV5-8 and TRBJ2-1; 8 bases fit TRBD1. The CDR3 loop spans 14 amino acids. Germline values: CDR1 SGHTS, CDR2 YDEGEE. Trimming cost V 6 bases and J 7 bases; bases outside gene matches: 9. DNA for the CDR3: TGTGCCAGCAACCCGAGGACAGGGAGGAATGAGCAGTTCTTC. It translates to CASNPRTGRNEQFF.

The chain is built from TRBV4-1 and TRBJ1-4; 8 bases match TRBD1. Germline CDR1 reads MGHRA; CDR2 reads YSYEKL. J gave up 6 bases and V 1 base, and 4 bases lay outside the gene matches. The CDR3 is 15 amino acids. CDR3 region: CASSQVAGGDEKLFF. In DNA form, the CDR3 reads TGCGCCAGCAGCCAAGTCGCAGGGGGCGATGAAAAACTGTTTTTT.

V usage is TRBV12-2 and J usage is TRBJ1-2; TRBD1, the D gene given by the table, was not confirmed from the DNA. TRBV12-2 corresponds to a pseudogene. The CDR3 is 13 residues long. CDR3 amino acids: CASRPDREGGYTF. DNA of the CDR3: TGTGCAAGTCGCCCGGACAGGGAAGGTGGCTACACCTTC.

The chain employs TRBV6-5 and TRBJ1-4; TRBD1 aligns across 7 bases. This CDR3 contains 16 residues. After removal of 0 bases from V and 6 bases from J, the junction contained 7 bases not matched to a gene. The germline gives CDR1 MNHEY, CDR2 SVGAGI. In nucleotides, the CDR3 is TGTGCCAGCAGTTACTCGATTAGGGGGCTCGATGAAAAACTGTTTTTT. Amino acid sequence: CASSYSIRGLDEKLFF.

The gene calls are TRBV9 and TRBJ2-1, with 13 bases identical to TRBD2. V shed 3 bases and J 7 bases; nucleotides not matched to a gene: 10. Germline assignment: CDR1 SGDLS and CDR2 YYNGEE. CDR3 length: 17 amino acids. CDR3 sequence reads: CASSAGGGLAGVNEQFF. The CDR3 DNA sequence: TGTGCCAGCAGCGCGGGGGGAGGACTAGCGGGAGTAAATGAGCAGTTCTTC.

V and J are TRBV6-2 or TRBV6-3 and TRBJ2-7, with 12 positions matching TRBD2. V lost 6 bases and J lost 9; bases outside the gene matches: 18. Germline assignment: CDR1 MNHEY and CDR2 SVGEGT. The CDR3 consists of 17 residues. The CDR3 DNA reads TGTGCCAGCAGCACAGCTGCCCGGACTAGCGGGACTCAGCGGCAGTACTTC. Encoded protein: CASSTAARTSGTQRQYF.

This chain connects TRBV5-4 to TRBJ2-5; D possibly corresponds to TRBD2 (6 bases). The V gene's germline CDR1 is SGHNT and CDR2 YYREEE (reference sequence). This CDR3 is 15 amino acids long. The ends were cut back, 2 bases at V and 4 bases at J, with 15 bases in the middle. The CDR3 sequence is CASSLEAGWGETQYF. The DNA of the CDR3 is TGTGCCAGCAGCTTAGAGGCGGGGTGGGGAGAGACCCAGTACTTC. The full variable domain, completed using reference TRBV5-4 and TRBJ2-5, is ETGVTQSPTHLIKTRGQQVTLRCSSQSGHNTVSWYQQALGQGPQFIFQYYREEENGRGNFPPRFSGLQFPNYSSELNVNALELDDSALYLCASSLEAGWGETQYFGPGTRLLVL.

The chain is built from TRBV7-2 and TRBJ2-3, with 15 nucleotides matching TRBD2. The CDR3 is 19 residues long. J lost 0 bases, V lost 1 base, and 5 bases had no gene match. Germline CDR1 reads SGHTA; CDR2 reads FQGNSA. The CDR3: CASSLGTSGGAWSTDTQYF. The CDR3 DNA reads TGTGCCAGCAGCTTAGGGACTAGCGGGGGGGCCTGGAGCACAGATACGCAGTATTTT.

The chain carries TRBV3-1 (or the pseudogene TRBV3-2) and TRBJ2-4; TRBD1 matches at 9 bases. Trimming took 4 bases from V and 1 from J; bases not matched to a gene: 17. Germline V gene data show CDR1 as LGHDT and CDR2 as YNNKEL (reference sequence). The CDR3 is 20 residues long. The CDR3 bases are TGTGCCAGCAGCCCTCGTCTCGGGACAGGGATTCGGGCGGCCAAAAACATTCAGTACTTC. It specifies CASSPRLGTGIRAAKNIQYF.

The V call is TRBV15, the J call TRBJ2-5; D possibly corresponds to TRBD2 (6 bases). The CDR3 is 18 residues long. CDR1 LNHNV and CDR2 YYDKDF come from the germline V gene (reference sequence). The V and J ends lost 4 bases and 2 bases respectively, with 23 bases between them. In DNA, the CDR3 is TGTGCCACCAGCAACCTTCGGGGGTCGACCCCTTTACAAGAGACCCAGTACTTC. It yields the protein CATSNLRGSTPLQETQYF.

This chain connects TRBV19 to TRBJ2-3; D is uncertain. Between the trimmed V and J ends, which lost 3 bases and 4 bases, there was a span of 11 bases. CDR3 length: 14 residues. Germline assignment: CDR1 LNHDA and CDR2 SQIVND (reference sequence). CDR3 in amino acids: CASSIVVAPDTQYF. As DNA, the CDR3 is TGTGCCAGTAGTATTGTGGTGGCACCAGATACGCAGTATTTT.

This clone turned up a few times. The chain combines TRBV7-9 with TRBJ2-7; possibly TRBD2 for D (5 bases). The CDR3 has 13 amino acids. The germline V and J ends were trimmed by 3 bases and 3 bases, with 9 bases remaining between them. Germline-derived CDR1 and CDR2 are SEHNR and FQNEAQ (reference sequence). CDR3: CASSLYSGYEQYF. The CDR3 DNA sequence: TGTGCCAGCAGCTTGTACAGCGGCTACGAGCAGTACTTC.

The chain combines TRBV2 with TRBJ2-3; 9 bases line up with TRBD1. This CDR3 region has 14 residues. CDR1 and CDR2 (germline): SNHLY, FYNNEI. V trimming: 7 bases; J trimming: 6 bases; junction bases outside the gene matches: 8. The CDR3 is CASNPGQGGDTQYF. CDR3 sequence (DNA): TGTGCCAGCAATCCGGGACAGGGCGGGGATACGCAGTATTTT.

The V call is TRBV7-3, the J call TRBJ2-1; 10 bases map to TRBD2. Losses at the gene ends were 0 bases for V and 2 bases for J; bases not matched to a gene: 7. There are 18 residues in the CDR3. Germline V gene lookup returns CDR1 SGHTA and CDR2 FQGTGA. CDR3 nucleotides: TGTGCCAGCAGCTTAACGGCTAGCGGGAGAGACCCCTACAATGAGCAGTTCTTC. Protein product: CASSLTASGRDPYNEQFF.

The V and J genes are TRBV19 and TRBJ2-3; possible D gene TRBD2, 7 bases. With 4 bases removed from V and 1 base from J, the gap between germline ends came to 12 bases. This CDR3 has 15 residues. Germline-derived CDR1 and CDR2 are LNHDA and SQIVND (reference sequence). The CDR3 nucleotides are TGTGCCAGTAGTACGGGGGGCGCCGGCACAGATACGCAGTATTTT. Its translation is CASSTGGAGTDTQYF.

CDR3 sequence reads: CARGTSEGDTQYF. The CDR3, as DNA: TGTGCCAGGGGGACTAGCGAGGGAGATACGCAGTATTTT. The gene calls are TRBV21-1 and TRBJ2-3; the D call of TRBD2 is as the table states it, not checked on the DNA. TRBV21-1 counts as a pseudogene. The CDR3 covers 13 residues.

The chain carries TRBV29-1 and TRBJ2-1; possible D gene TRBD2, 6 bases. Germline CDR1 is SQVTM and CDR2 is ANQGSEA. The CDR3 loop spans 15 amino acids. V was trimmed by 7 bases and J by 6 bases, leaving 22 bases between them. CDR3 in DNA: TGCAGCGAAAAAGGCCTCTCCGGGGGATTCAATGAGCAGTTCTTC. Translation: CSEKGLSGGFNEQFF.

In its sample, this clone was seen once. This chain joins TRBV19 and TRBJ1-6, with 7 bases identical to TRBD1. V was clipped by 0 bases and J by 10 bases; unmatched bases: 6. The CDR3 runs 15 residues. In germline, CDR1 is LNHDA, CDR2 SQIVND (reference sequence). The CDR3 loop reads CASSIDTGDYSPLHF. DNA for the CDR3: TGTGCCAGTAGTATAGACACAGGGGATTACTCACCCCTCCACTTT.

The chain uses TRBV2 and TRBJ2-1; D gene uncertain. The germline V and J ends were trimmed by 3 bases and 3 bases, with 12 bases remaining between them. The germline gives CDR1 SNHLY, CDR2 FYNNEI. This CDR3 comprises 15 residues. This chain's CDR3 is CASSETPPSYNEQFF. CDR3 bases: TGTGCCAGCAGTGAGACTCCACCAAGCTACAATGAGCAGTTCTTC.

This clone is a singleton in its sample. This rearrangement joins TRBV24-1 to TRBJ2-3; D may be TRBD2 (6 bases). The germline V and J ends were trimmed by 3 bases and 6 bases, with 12 bases remaining between them. Germline CDR1 KGHDR, CDR2 SFDVKD. CDR3 length: 14 residues. The CDR3 loop reads CATSDRGTADTQYF. Here the CDR3 DNA reads TGTGCCACCAGTGATCGCGGGACGGCGGATACGCAGTATTTT.

The chain employs TRBV5-1 and TRBJ2-7, with 7 bases aligning to TRBD1. CDR1 SGHRS and CDR2 YFSETQ come from the germline V gene. J was trimmed by 1 base and V by 4 bases; bases with no gene match: 8. This CDR3 is built from 15 residues. The CDR3 bases are TGCGCCAGCAGCCCCGGGACAGTATTTTCCTACGAGCAGTACTTC. This sequence encodes CASSPGTVFSYEQYF. Full variable domain (missing parts from reference TRBV5-1 and TRBJ2-7): KAGVTQTPRYLIKTRGQQVTLSCSPISGHRSVSWYQQTPGQGLQFLFEYFSETQRNKGNFPGRFSGRQFSNSRSEMNVSTLELGDSALYLCASSPGTVFSYEQYFGPGTRLTVT.

The gene calls are TRBV14 and TRBJ1-1; TRBD1 matches 8 bases. The trim removed 6 bases at V and 0 bases at J, leaving 6 bases unmatched. Germline assignment: CDR1 SGHDN and CDR2 FVKESK. The CDR3 is 15 residues long. The CDR3 spells CASRSGQGMNTEAFF. CDR3 sequence (DNA): TGTGCCAGCAGATCCGGACAGGGAATGAACACTGAAGCTTTCTTT.

This chain uses TRBV7-8 with TRBJ2-3; 11 bases align to TRBD2. CDR1 and CDR2 from the germline V gene are SGHVS and FQNEAQ. V lost 5 bases and J lost 2; bases outside the gene matches: 12. CDR3 size: 18 residues. Written as DNA, the CDR3 is TGTGCCAGCAGCGGTCGCTGGGGACTAGCGGAAATCACAGATACGCAGTATTTT. This translates into CASSGRWGLAEITDTQYF.

The chain combines TRBV7-8 with TRBJ2-5; D uncertain. CDR1 and CDR2 from the germline V gene are SGHVS and FQNEAQ. CDR3 length: 14 amino acids. V was trimmed by 1 base and J by 7 bases, leaving 13 bases between them. CDR3 DNA sequence: TGTGCCAGCAGCTTAGGTGGTGGCCGAGGGACCCAGTACTTC. This sequence encodes CASSLGGGRGTQYF.